This T cell receptor beta chain derives from a study of blood T cell repertoires in COVID-19. Study background: Both acute and convalescent COVID-19 samples were obtained from the United States, Italy and Spain.

Assay used: immunoSEQ multiplex PCR; TCRdb lists only in-frame clones, some missing. The sample records about 100,000 clones, approximately 89% being singletons. Trimming cost V 10 bases and J 4 bases, with 25 bases left between them. The germline V gene encodes CDR1 MDHEN and CDR2 SYDVKM. This CDR3 has 16 amino acids. This TCR derives from a human donor in a cohort sampled during active COVID-19. The chain recombines TRBV28 with TRBJ1-2, with D perhaps TRBD1 (5 bases). The sample comprised peripheral blood. The CDR3 coding sequence is TGTGCCATCCCTGGGACTCCGGACGGGGAGAGCTATGGCTACACCTTC. Protein: CAIPGTPDGESYGYTF.